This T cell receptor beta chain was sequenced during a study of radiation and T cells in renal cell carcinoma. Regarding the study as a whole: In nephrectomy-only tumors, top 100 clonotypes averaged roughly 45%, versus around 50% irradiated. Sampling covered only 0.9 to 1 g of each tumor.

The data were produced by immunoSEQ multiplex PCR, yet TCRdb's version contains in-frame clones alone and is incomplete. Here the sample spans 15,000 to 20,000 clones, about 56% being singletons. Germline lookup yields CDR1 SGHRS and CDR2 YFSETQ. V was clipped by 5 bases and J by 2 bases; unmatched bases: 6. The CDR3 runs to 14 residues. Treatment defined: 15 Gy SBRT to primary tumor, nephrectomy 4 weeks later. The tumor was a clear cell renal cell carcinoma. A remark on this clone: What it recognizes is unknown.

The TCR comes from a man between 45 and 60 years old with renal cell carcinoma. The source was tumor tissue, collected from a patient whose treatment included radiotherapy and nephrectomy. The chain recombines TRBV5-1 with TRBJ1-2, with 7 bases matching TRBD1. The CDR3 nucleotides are TGCGCCAGCAGGGAACGGGGACAGAACTATGGCTACACCTTC. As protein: CASRERGQNYGYTF.